This is a list of T cell receptor beta chains from one sample in a study of CD8 T cells in ankylosing spondylitis. Each CDR3 protein gets one entry after TCRdb re-called the 5' RACE reads with MiXCR. Among about 42,000 distinct CDR3 sequences listed, 3% to 4.5% were seen once. The sequenced material came from blood, either unsorted or a sorted T cell fraction (not recorded which). These receptors were collected from a female donor with ankylosing spondylitis or in good health (not recorded which). Both conserved end residues are part of each CDR3.

J,V,CDR3
TRBJ2-1,TRBV9,CASSVGGGGYNEQFF
TRBJ2-1,TRBV9,CASSVEGLGAGEQFF
TRBJ2-2,TRBV9,CASSVGGGGGELFF
TRBJ1-1,TRBV9,CASSSDILRGGSEAFF
TRBJ1-2,TRBV9,CASSDSRDRVYGYTF
TRBJ2-2,TRBV9,CASSVLSGGAGGGELFF
TRBJ1-2,TRBV9,CASSAGQGAGGYTF
TRBJ2-3,TRBV9,CASSVRDYSTDTQYF
TRBJ2-3,TRBV9,CASSVVGTRQADTQYF
TRBJ1-1,TRBV9,CASSVAWGPNTEAFF
TRBJ2-3,TRBV9,CASGRASGYTDTQYF
TRBJ2-7,TRBV9,CASSVGGDLGHYEQYF
TRBJ1-5,TRBV9,CASSVGSQGNQPQHF
TRBJ1-4,TRBV9,CASSGGVNEKLFF
TRBJ2-3,TRBV9,CASSGGGGGTDTQYF
TRBJ2-4,TRBV9,CASSDLAKNIQYF
TRBJ1-2,TRBV9,CASSVDLWAEGRNYGYTF
TRBJ2-7,TRBV21-1,CASRGRWCEQYF
TRBJ2-1,TRBV9,CASSSSVSSYNEQFF
TRBJ2-1,TRBV9,CASSVSGVMGNEQFF
TRBJ2-3,TRBV9,CASSRGGKSPGGLTDPDTQYF
TRBJ2-3,TRBV9,CASSVVGGGGTDTQYF
TRBJ2-7,TRBV9,CASSPGGGTGAYEQYF
TRBJ1-1,TRBV9,CASSVEPQGDTEAFF
TRBJ1-1,TRBV9,CASSGNRPEEGAFF
TRBJ1-4,TRBV9,CASSVDGSLEKLFF
TRBJ2-3,TRBV9,CASSVSGGWDTQYF
TRBJ2-2,TRBV9,CASSVLQGKNTGELFF
TRBJ1-6,TRBV9,CASSGTGSYNSPLHF
TRBJ2-5,TRBV9,CASSAFSGGPETQYF
TRBJ1-2,TRBV9,CASGRGYGYTF
TRBJ2-5,TRBV9,CASSVGTDQETQYF
TRBJ2-7,TRBV9,CASSVDPGGTTYEQYF
TRBJ2-3,TRBV9,CASSVGLALRDTQYF
TRBJ2-1,TRBV9,CASSPRRGLAVYNEQFF
TRBJ1-1,TRBV9,CASSGNKGQGGPLNTEAFF
TRBJ1-2,TRBV9,CASSVEAGNGYTF
TRBJ2-5,TRBV9,CASSPSGGAETQYF
TRBJ1-2,TRBV9,CASSVAEGNYGYTF
TRBJ2-1,TRBV9,CASSVEVGEYNEQFF
TRBJ1-1,TRBV9,CASSVVLDTEAFF
TRBJ2-3,TRBV9,CASSVPLLGDTQYF
TRBJ1-1,TRBV9,CASSVGNPSHTEAFF